This T cell receptor beta chain came from a study of beta chain features in type 1 diabetes. Findings and caveats of the study: People with Type 1 diabetes carried modestly yet significantly shorter TCRB CDR3s in all four CD4+ subsets.

As every portion of the isolated RNA was reverse transcribed, the sequencing read expressed TCRB transcripts. Measured with immunoSEQ multiplex PCR; TCRdb has only the in-frame clones, and not every one. Of a few hundred thousand clones listed, 11% are singletons. The germline gives CDR1 SGHNT, CDR2 YYREEE (reference sequence). The germline V and J ends were trimmed by 4 bases and 4 bases, with 11 bases remaining between them. There are 13 residues in the CDR3. There are a few counts of this clone. Its antigen is still unknown. The chain recombines TRBV5-4 with TRBJ1-2; perhaps TRBD1 as D (5 bases). The receptor was derived from a young man with type 1 diabetes. The sample comprised naive CD4+ T cells from blood. The CDR3 reads CASSPEDTYGYTF. The CDR3 region has the DNA TGTGCCAGCAGCCCCGAGGACACCTATGGCTACACCTTC.